The 3 T cell receptor beta chains below all came from one sample that was sequenced in a study of shared clonotypes between healthy human individuals. Clones were read by immunoSEQ multiplex PCR, and TCRdb kept only the in-frame ones, dropping some. The sample has around 650,000 clones; 95% to 96% are singletons. It was CD45RO-negative cells, positively selected for CCR7, that made up naive CD8 cells, with terminally differentiated effector memory CD45RA+ cells excluded. The sequencing sample was made of naive CD8+ T cells sorted from blood. The source of these receptors is a woman aged 25 to 39 in good health.

This sequence joins TRBV27 and TRBJ2-7; possible D gene TRBD1, 6 bases. CDR1 is MNHEY and CDR2 is SMNVEV in the germline V gene (reference sequence). The V end was cut by 8 bases, the J end by 2 bases, with 16 bases between. The CDR3 contains 14 residues. The CDR3 nucleotides read TGTGCCAGCTCTCGGGACAACTTCCCCTACGAGCAGTACTTC. This encodes CASSRDNFPYEQYF.

The count of this clone is one. This chain connects TRBV13 to TRBJ1-5, with TRBD1 identical over 7 bases. Per the germline V gene, CDR1 is PRHDT and CDR2 is FYEKMQ (reference sequence). CDR3 length equals 16 residues. J lost 4 bases, V lost 0 bases, and 6 bases had no gene match. The CDR3 coding sequence is TGTGCCAGCAGCTTAGGGACCGGGACAGCGAATCAGCCCCAGCATTTT. Residues: CASSLGTGTANQPQHF.

The gene calls are TRBV9 and TRBJ2-1; 9 nucleotides line up with TRBD2. With V trimmed by 0 bases and J by 5 bases, 3 bases remained unmatched. The CDR3 length is 15 residues. Germline loops: CDR1 SGDLS, CDR2 YYNGEE. In DNA, the CDR3 is TGTGCCAGCAGCGTAGTGACTAGCGGCCACAATGAGCAGTTCTTC. Translated, it gives CASSVVTSGHNEQFF.